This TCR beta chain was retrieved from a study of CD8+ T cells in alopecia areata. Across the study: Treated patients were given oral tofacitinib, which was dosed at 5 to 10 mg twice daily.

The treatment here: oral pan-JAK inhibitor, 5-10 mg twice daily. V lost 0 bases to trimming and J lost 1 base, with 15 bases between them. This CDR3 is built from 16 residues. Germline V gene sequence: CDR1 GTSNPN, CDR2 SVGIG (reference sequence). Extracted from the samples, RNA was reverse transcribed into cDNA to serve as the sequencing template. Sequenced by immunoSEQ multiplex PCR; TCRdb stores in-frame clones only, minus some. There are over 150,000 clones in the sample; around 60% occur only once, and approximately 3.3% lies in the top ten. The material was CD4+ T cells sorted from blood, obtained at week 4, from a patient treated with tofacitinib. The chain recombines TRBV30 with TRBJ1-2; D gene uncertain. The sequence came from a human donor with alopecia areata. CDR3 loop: CAWSVHLGPDNYGYTF. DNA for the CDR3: TGTGCCTGGAGTGTACATTTAGGGCCGGATAACTATGGCTACACCTTC.